Listed here are 27 T cell receptor beta chains from one sample, sequenced in a study of shared clonotypes between healthy human individuals. The data were produced by immunoSEQ multiplex PCR, yet TCRdb's version contains in-frame clones alone and is incomplete. The repertoire holds almost 750,000 clones, with just under 75% as singletons. Sequenced input: memory CD4+ T cells sorted from blood. Described subset: CD45RA-negative fraction. These receptors all come from a woman in her thirties in good health.

The sample holds many counts of this clone. The chain recombines TRBV9 with TRBJ2-3; a possible D gene is TRBD2 (6 bases). CDR1 is SGDLS and CDR2 is YYNGEE in the germline V gene. The CDR3 is 15 amino acids. V was cut by 3 bases and J by 2 bases, with 13 bases left in between. The CDR3: CASSALASLTDTQYF. CDR3 nucleotide sequence: TGTGCCAGCAGCGCCCTAGCGTCCCTCACAGATACGCAGTATTTT. The full variable domain, its missing parts supplied by reference TRBV9 and TRBJ2-3, is DSGVTQTPKHLITATGQRVTLRCSPRSGDLSVYWYQQSLDQGLQFLIQYYNGEERAKGNILERFSAQQFPDLHSELNLSSLELGDSALYFCASSALASLTDTQYFGPGTRLTVL.

A few counts support this clone. The V and J genes are TRBV21-1 and TRBJ1-3; TRBD1, the table's D call, was not compared with the DNA. TRBV21-1 is an annotated pseudogene. The CDR3 loop spans 12 amino acids. The DNA of the CDR3 is TGTGCCACAGGGTTGCTTGGAAACACCATATATTTT. It encodes CATGLLGNTIYF.

V usage is TRBV5-4 and J usage is TRBJ1-1, with 7 bases lining up with TRBD1. Germline CDR1 and CDR2: SGHNT and YYREEE (reference sequence). The CDR3 runs 14 residues. The junction had 13 bases not matched to a gene; V was cut back by 10 bases and J by 4 bases. The CDR3 here is CAASGGAGVTEAFF. DNA of the CDR3: TGTGCCGCATCAGGGGGGGCAGGAGTCACTGAAGCTTTCTTT.

The chain links TRBV28 to TRBJ2-3; D unresolved. The CDR3 contains 13 residues. CDR1 is MDHEN, CDR2 SYDVKM, per germline. V lost 3 bases to trimming and J lost 4 bases, with 8 bases between them. The CDR3 here is CASSFLPPDTQYF. CDR3 coding DNA: TGTGCCAGCAGTTTCCTCCCTCCAGATACGCAGTATTTT.

The chain combines TRBV18 with TRBJ1-5, with TRBD1 matching over 9 bases. CDR1 KGHSH and CDR2 LQKENI come from the germline V gene. There are 15 residues in the CDR3. Losses at the gene ends were 3 bases for V and 4 bases for J; bases not matched to a gene: 4. The CDR3: CASSPGTGINQPQHF. The CDR3 DNA sequence: TGTGCCAGCTCACCCGGGACAGGGATAAATCAGCCCCAGCATTTT.

The chain couples TRBV5-5 to TRBJ1-2; 7 bases agree with TRBD1. The CDR3 contains 12 residues. The germline V gene has CDR1 SGHKS and CDR2 YYEKEE (reference sequence). The trim removed 1 base at V and 8 bases at J, leaving 2 bases unmatched. The CDR3 DNA follows: TGTGCCAGCAGCTTGACAGGGGTCGGCTACACCTTC. It encodes CASSLTGVGYTF.

V and J are TRBV19 and TRBJ1-3; TRBD1 matches 9 bases. In germline, CDR1 is LNHDA, CDR2 SQIVND (reference sequence). CDR3 length equals 15 residues. J lost 3 bases, V lost 3 bases, and 3 bases had no gene match. The CDR3 spells CASSISGQGGNTIYF. The CDR3 nucleotides read TGTGCCAGTAGTATTTCGGGACAGGGTGGAAACACCATATATTTT.

The rearrangement links TRBV28 to TRBJ2-2; 14 bases line up with TRBD2. Germline V lookup: CDR1 MDHEN, CDR2 SYDVKM. Unmatched junction bases numbered 9, after V lost 4 bases and J lost 5 bases. This CDR3 is 18 amino acids long. In nucleotides, the CDR3 is TGTGCCAGCAGTTCGACTAGCGGGAGGGCCCTGCGGACCGGGGAGCTGTTTTTT. It codes for CASSSTSGRALRTGELFF. The full variable domain, with the rest looked up from reference TRBV28 and TRBJ2-2, is DVKVTQSSRYLVKRTGEKVFLECVQDMDHENMFWYRQDPGLGLRLIYFSYDVKMKEKGDIPEGYSVSREKKERFSLILESASTNQTSMYLCASSSTSGRALRTGELFFGEGSRLTVL.

As DNA, the CDR3 is TGTGCCAGTGTAACAGGGAACTATGGCTACACCTTC. As protein: CASVTGNYGYTF. The V call is TRBV6-6, the J call TRBJ1-2, with D possibly TRBD1 on 6 matching bases. The V gene's germline CDR1 is MNHNY and CDR2 SVGAGI (reference sequence). Between the trimmed V and J ends, which lost 9 bases and 2 bases, there was a span of 10 bases. The CDR3 sequence is 12 residues long.

This chain uses TRBV5-8 with TRBJ2-3; D unresolved. The CDR3 spans 14 residues. Germline CDR1 is SGHTS and CDR2 is YDEGEE. Trimming shortened V by 0 bases and J by 1 base, and 6 bases separated the two germline ends. CDR3 in DNA: TGTGCCAGCAGCTTGGGGTGGGGCACAGATACGCAGTATTTT. Its protein product is CASSLGWGTDTQYF. Looking up the rest from reference TRBV5-8 and TRBJ2-3 gives the full variable domain: EAGVTQSPTHLIKTRGQQATLRCSPISGHTSVYWYQQALGLGLQFLLWYDEGEERNRGNFPPRFSGRQFPNYSSELNVNALELEDSALYLCASSLGWGTDTQYFGPGTRLTVL.

A few counts support this clone. The chain joins TRBV11-2 to TRBJ2-2; D is tentatively TRBD1 or TRBD2 (5 bases each). The CDR3 loop spans 16 amino acids. Trimming took 0 bases from V and 5 from J, leaving 13 bases between them. CDR1 and CDR2 (germline): SGHAT, FQNNGV. CDR3 bases: TGTGCCAGCAGCTTAGATCGAGAGAGGGGTACCGGGGAGCTGTTTTTT. Protein: CASSLDRERGTGELFF.

This rearrangement joins TRBV5-6 to TRBJ2-3, with D uncertain. CDR3 length: 16 amino acids. V lost 5 bases to trimming and J lost 4 bases, with 20 bases between them. Germline V gene lookup returns CDR1 SGHDT and CDR2 YYEEEE. The CDR3 reads CASRSARNWKPDTQYF. The CDR3 DNA follows: TGTGCCAGCAGGTCCGCGAGAAATTGGAAGCCAGATACGCAGTATTTT.

As concerns this clone: At the DNA level, this CDR3 is encoded by other sequences in the same sample as well. The gene calls are TRBV29-1 and TRBJ1-1; D call uncertain. This CDR3 contains 12 residues. Trimming took 4 bases from V and 1 from J, leaving 7 bases between them. Germline V gene lookup returns CDR1 SQVTM and CDR2 ANQGSEA. The chain's CDR3 is CSVGHTNTEAFF. In DNA, the CDR3 is TGCAGCGTTGGTCACACGAACACTGAAGCTTTCTTT.

The genes are TRBV10-1 and TRBJ1-5; no definite D call. The germline V gene encodes CDR1 WNHNN and CDR2 SYGVQD (reference sequence). V lost 7 bases and J 0 bases, leaving 7 bases between the germline ends. The CDR3 loop spans 13 amino acids. The CDR3 region has the DNA TGCGCCAGCATTATCTATAGCAATCAGCCCCAGCATTTT. This translates into CASIIYSNQPQHF.

V gene TRBV5-4 combines with J gene TRBJ2-3; 10 positions agree with TRBD2. Per the germline V gene, CDR1 is SGHNT and CDR2 is YYREEE (reference sequence). V was clipped by 5 bases and J by 1 base; unmatched bases: 4. This CDR3 contains 15 residues. The CDR3, as DNA: TGTGCCAGCAGTCAAAGCGGGAGGGGCACAGATACGCAGTATTTT. Protein sequence: CASSQSGRGTDTQYF. The full variable domain, its missing parts supplied by reference TRBV5-4 and TRBJ2-3, is ETGVTQSPTHLIKTRGQQVTLRCSSQSGHNTVSWYQQALGQGPQFIFQYYREEENGRGNFPPRFSGLQFPNYSSELNVNALELDDSALYLCASSQSGRGTDTQYFGPGTRLTVL.

The sample holds one count of this clone. The V gene is TRBV28, the J gene TRBJ2-7; 7 positions match TRBD1. Germline V gene lookup returns CDR1 MDHEN and CDR2 SYDVKM. The CDR3 runs 14 residues. The V and J ends lost 5 bases and 2 bases, in that order; junction bases with no gene match: 6. The DNA of the CDR3 is TGTGCCAGCAGTAGAAGGGGGCAACCCTACGAGCAGTACTTC. Translation gives CASSRRGQPYEQYF.

V is TRBV6-4 and J is TRBJ2-3, with 10 bases that match TRBD2. After removal of 6 bases from V and 6 bases from J, the junction contained 9 bases not matched to a gene. There are 15 residues in the CDR3. From germline, CDR1 is MRHNA and CDR2 SNTAGT. Here the CDR3 reads CASSVAGGTSDTQYF. For the CDR3, the DNA is TGTGCCAGCAGCGTAGCGGGAGGTACTTCGGATACGCAGTATTTT.

The chain employs TRBV27 and TRBJ2-3, with D possibly TRBD2 on 5 matching bases. Looked up from germline, CDR1 is MNHEY and CDR2 is SMNVEV (reference sequence). The V gene lost 2 bases and the J gene lost 3 bases, with 12 bases spanning the gap. CDR3 size: 15 residues. CDR3 nucleotides: TGTGCCAGCAGTTTAATAGGAGGTCAGACAGATACGCAGTATTTT. It yields the protein CASSLIGGQTDTQYF.

The chain couples TRBV5-1 to TRBJ2-2; 13 bases align to TRBD2. After removal of 3 bases from V and 7 bases from J, the junction contained 9 bases not matched to a gene. Germline V gene lookup returns CDR1 SGHRS and CDR2 YFSETQ. The CDR3 spans 17 residues. The CDR3 loop is CASSSTSGRASGGELFF. CDR3 nucleotides: TGCGCCAGCAGCTCTACTAGCGGGAGGGCCTCTGGCGGGGAGCTGTTTTTT.

The CDR3 sequence is CSVVQPSYEQYF. The CDR3 DNA reads as TGCAGCGTTGTACAGCCGTCCTACGAGCAGTACTTC. The chain combines TRBV29-1 with TRBJ2-7; D is undetermined. Germline assignment: CDR1 SQVTM and CDR2 ANQGSEA. V lost 4 bases and J lost 1, with 8 bases in between. The CDR3 spans 12 residues.

This clone was observed once. The gene calls are TRBV11-3 and TRBJ1-6; the D gene is possibly TRBD1 (6 bases). With 3 bases removed from V and 7 bases from J, the gap between germline ends came to 10 bases. The CDR3 totals 14 residues. Germline V lookup: CDR1 SGHNT, CDR2 YENEEA. CDR3 bases: TGTGCCAGCAGCTTGGACAGTTTCAATTCACCCCTCCACTTT. This sequence encodes CASSLDSFNSPLHF.

This chain links TRBV6-4 with TRBJ1-5, with TRBD1 as a possible D gene (5 bases). The length of the CDR3 is 18 residues. The ends were cut back, 0 bases at V and 5 bases at J, with 20 bases in the middle. Germline lookup yields CDR1 MRHNA and CDR2 SNTAGT. This CDR3 is CASSDSNFWRRVYQPQHF. CDR3 nucleotide sequence: TGTGCCAGCAGTGACTCGAACTTCTGGCGCAGGGTTTATCAGCCCCAGCATTTT.

V usage is TRBV19 and J usage is TRBJ1-5; TRBD1 agrees at 7 bases. Germline lookup yields CDR1 LNHDA and CDR2 SQIVND (reference sequence). The length of the CDR3 is 16 residues. V was pared by 6 bases and J by 1 base, with 9 bases of the junction left unmatched. The CDR3: CASSVGGRGSNQPQHF. The CDR3 nucleotides are TGTGCCAGTAGCGTAGGGGGCAGGGGAAGCAATCAGCCCCAGCATTTT.

The rearrangement links TRBV9 to TRBJ2-1, with a tentative D call TRBD2 (6 bases). Per the germline V gene, CDR1 is SGDLS and CDR2 is YYNGEE. The CDR3 spans 16 residues. Trimming left V 4 bases short and J 5 bases short, with 19 bases between. CDR3 bases: TGTGCCAGCAGCCAGAGGGCGGCGGGAACCCACAATGAGCAGTTCTTC. Its protein product is CASSQRAAGTHNEQFF.

The V gene is TRBV2, the J gene TRBJ2-7; TRBD2 matches 7 bases. CDR1 and CDR2 from the germline V gene are SNHLY and FYNNEI. V lost 6 bases to trimming and J lost 2 bases; unmatched junction nucleotides: 7. The CDR3 runs 14 residues. CDR3 sequence: CASRGGTVTYEQYF. The CDR3 DNA reads as TGTGCCAGCAGGGGGGGGACGGTGACCTACGAGCAGTACTTC.

The chain is built from TRBV11-3 and TRBJ2-1; 14 bases agree with TRBD2. This CDR3 has 15 amino acids. Trimming removed 4 bases from V and 7 bases from J; junction bases left unmatched: 3. The V gene's germline CDR1 is SGHNT and CDR2 YENEEA. The CDR3 spells CASSSGTSGSNEQFF. The CDR3 DNA reads TGTGCCAGCAGCTCCGGGACTAGCGGGAGTAATGAGCAGTTCTTC.

The chain couples TRBV28 to TRBJ2-7, with 9 positions matching TRBD1. The CDR3 is made up of 14 amino acids. V lost 6 bases, J lost 3 bases, and 6 bases stayed unmatched. CDR1 is MDHEN and CDR2 is SYDVKM in the germline V gene. The DNA of the CDR3 is TGTGCCAGCAGCACGGGACAGGGTATCTACGAGCAGTACTTC. Amino acids: CASSTGQGIYEQYF.